A single sample gave rise to the 32 T cell receptor beta chains below, sequenced in a study of blood T cell repertoires in COVID-19 (dated by TCRdb to between 2020 and 2021). Library prep was done by the immunoSEQ multiplex PCR assay. Held by TCRdb, this immuneACCESS table contains in-frame sequences only and omits some clones. Under half of the omission traces to an unresolved V gene where checked; the cause of the rest is unknown. The sample data list fewer than 350,000 clones, and approximately 90% of these were observed just once. Roughly 2% of the sample is held by the ten biggest clonotypes. The sequenced sample was PBMCs or T cells enriched from blood (not recorded which). The receptors here all came from a woman aged 55-69 years in a cohort exposed to, infected with or recovered from COVID-19 (not recorded which).

J is TRBJ2-2 and V is TRBV6-1; TRBD1 might be the D (5 bases). V dropped 1 base and J dropped 5 bases, with 11 bases sitting between them. CDR1 MNHNS and CDR2 SASEGT come from the germline V gene. The CDR3 length is 15 residues. CDR3 nucleotide sequence: TGTGCCAGCAGTGAAGACAGGAAAGGAACCGGGGAGCTGTTTTTT. This encodes CASSEDRKGTGELFF.

This chain joins TRBV5-4 and TRBJ2-2, with D tentatively TRBD1 (6 bases). CDR3 size: 16 residues. Per germline, CDR1 SGHNT and CDR2 YYREEE (reference sequence). V was cut by 0 bases and J by 4 bases, with 13 bases left in between. CDR3 bases: TGTGCCAGCAGCTTGGAAGGGGGACGGGGCACCGGGGAGCTGTTTTTT. Amino acids: CASSLEGGRGTGELFF.

The rearrangement links TRBV18 to TRBJ2-1; 13 bases align to TRBD2. Germline CDR1 is KGHSH and CDR2 is LQKENI. This CDR3 has 13 amino acids. V shed 8 bases and J 5 bases; nucleotides not matched to a gene: 0. CDR3 coding DNA: TGTGCCAGCGGGACTAGCGGGAACAATGAGCAGTTCTTC. It codes for CASGTSGNNEQFF.

Comment on this clone: The same CDR3 can be traced to other DNA sequences in this sample. The V call is TRBV4-3, the J call TRBJ2-7, with 11 bases that match TRBD1. In germline, CDR1 is LGHNA, CDR2 YSLEER. There are 14 residues in the CDR3. The junction had 3 bases not matched to a gene; V was cut back by 4 bases and J by 4 bases. The CDR3 reads CASSPGQGGYEQYF. The CDR3 nucleotides are TGCGCCAGCAGCCCGGGACAGGGGGGGTACGAGCAGTACTTC.

This clone was found once. This rearrangement joins TRBV7-2 to TRBJ2-4; D gene uncertain. Germline-derived CDR1 and CDR2 are SGHTA and FQGNSA. CDR3 length: 14 residues. V lost 1 base and J 4 bases, leaving 8 bases between the germline ends. CDR3 loop: CASSLGAGKNIQYF. In nucleotides, the CDR3 is TGTGCCAGCAGCTTAGGAGCAGGAAAAAACATTCAGTACTTC.

This clone was seen more than once but under ten times. The genes are TRBV5-1 and TRBJ2-1; no reliable D call. The V end was cut by 8 bases, the J end by 3 bases, with 6 bases between. The germline V gene has CDR1 SGHRS and CDR2 YFSETQ. CDR3 length: 11 residues. CDR3 nucleotides: TGCGCCAGTAATAGCTACAATGAGCAGTTCTTC. It codes for CASNSYNEQFF.

This chain joins TRBV7-2 and TRBJ2-6, with D possibly being TRBD1 (6 bases). The germline V gene has CDR1 SGHTA and CDR2 FQGNSA. The CDR3 sequence is 19 residues long. Trimming shortened V by 2 bases and J by 4 bases, and 21 bases separated the two germline ends. The CDR3: CASSLRLKGGVKGANVLTF. The CDR3 nucleotides read TGTGCCAGCAGCTTAAGGCTAAAAGGGGGTGTAAAGGGGGCCAACGTCCTGACTTTC.

The chain recombines TRBV9 with TRBJ2-7, with 7 bases lining up with TRBD2. Germline loops: CDR1 SGDLS, CDR2 YYNGEE. There are 15 residues in the CDR3. V dropped 0 bases and J dropped 3; count of bases not matched to a gene: 6. The DNA for the CDR3 is TGTGCCAGCAGCGTAGAGGCGGGAGCTTACTACGAGCAGTACTTC. Its translation is CASSVEAGAYYEQYF. Complete variable domain (other parts from reference TRBV9 and TRBJ2-7): DSGVTQTPKHLITATGQRVTLRCSPRSGDLSVYWYQQSLDQGLQFLIQYYNGEERAKGNILERFSAQQFPDLHSELNLSSLELGDSALYFCASSVEAGAYYEQYFGPGTRLTVT.

The chain combines TRBV7-8 with TRBJ2-7, with D possibly matching TRBD2 (6 bases). Germline V CDR1 and CDR2: SGHVS, FQNEAQ. V was shortened by 5 bases and J by 4 bases, with 18 bases between the two germline ends. The CDR3 is 15 amino acids. The CDR3 DNA is TGTGCCAGCAGCCCTCTAACGGGAGCGTTGTACGAGCAGTACTTC. Its protein is CASSPLTGALYEQYF.

The rearrangement uses TRBV19 and TRBJ2-2, with 7 positions matching TRBD1. This CDR3 contains 16 residues. From germline, CDR1 is LNHDA and CDR2 SQIVND (reference sequence). With 6 bases clipped from V and 2 bases from J, the junction kept 9 bases outside the gene matches. The CDR3 DNA reads as TGTGCCAGTAGGAACCCCGGGACAGTCAACACCGGGGAGCTGTTTTTT. It yields the protein CASRNPGTVNTGELFF.

This clone was recorded only once. This chain connects TRBV7-9 to TRBJ2-3; maybe TRBD1 (6 bases). CDR1 and CDR2 from the germline V gene are SEHNR and FQNEAQ (reference sequence). Trimming took off 5 bases at V and 3 bases at J, with 12 bases between the two ends. The CDR3 runs to 14 residues. The CDR3 DNA reads TGTGCCAGCAGCATAAGGACAGAGACAGATACGCAGTATTTT. Protein sequence: CASSIRTETDTQYF. The full variable domain, in which reference TRBV7-9 and TRBJ2-3 provide the parts outside the CDR3, is DTGVSQNPRHKITKRGQNVTFRCDPISEHNRLYWYRQTLGQGPEFLTYFQNEAQLEKSRLLSDRFSAERPKGSFSTLEIQRTEQGDSAMYLCASSIRTETDTQYFGPGTRLTVL.

The chain employs TRBV24-1 and TRBJ2-1; 11 nucleotides line up with TRBD2. V dropped 4 bases and J dropped 3; count of bases not matched to a gene: 7. The CDR3 sequence is 17 residues long. CDR1 and CDR2 from the germline V gene are KGHDR and SFDVKD. The CDR3: CATSDPPGTSGYNEQFF. The CDR3 region has the DNA TGTGCCACCAGTGACCCTCCGGGGACTAGCGGCTACAATGAGCAGTTCTTC.

This clone was seen more than once but under ten times. This chain connects TRBV7-2 to TRBJ1-6, with D unclear. CDR1 SGHTA and CDR2 FQGNSA come from the germline V gene. Trimming removed 1 base from V and 7 bases from J, with 8 bases in between. This CDR3 is built from 14 residues. CDR3 region: CASSLVGGNSPLHF. The CDR3 coding sequence is TGTGCCAGCAGCTTAGTTGGCGGGAATTCACCCCTCCACTTT. The full variable domain, in which reference TRBV7-2 and TRBJ1-6 provide the parts outside the CDR3, is GAGVSQSPSNKVTEKGKDVELRCDPISGHTALYWYRQSLGQGLEFLIYFQGNSAPDKSGLPSDRFSAERTGGSVSTLTIQRTQQEDSAVYLCASSLVGGNSPLHFGNGTRLTVT.

The V and J genes are TRBV19 and TRBJ2-2; D gene ambiguous. The CDR3 extends over 14 amino acids. Trimming removed 9 bases from V and 1 base from J, with 12 bases in between. The germline CDR1 and CDR2 sequences are LNHDA and SQIVND (reference sequence). The CDR3: CASRVQMNTGELFF. In DNA form, the CDR3 reads TGTGCCAGCCGGGTGCAGATGAACACCGGGGAGCTGTTTTTT.

This chain uses TRBV19 with TRBJ2-3, with 7 bases that match TRBD2. The CDR3 spans 16 residues. Germline trimming cut 3 bases from V and 0 bases from J; bases unmatched to any gene: 6. CDR1 LNHDA and CDR2 SQIVND come from the germline V gene (reference sequence). The CDR3 nucleotides are TGTGCCAGTAGTATTCTGCGGACTAGTAGCACAGATACGCAGTATTTT. Protein product: CASSILRTSSTDTQYF.

This sequence joins TRBV5-4 and TRBJ2-7, with D tentatively TRBD1 (6 bases). V lost 3 bases, J lost 4 bases, and 14 bases lay in between. In germline, CDR1 is SGHNT, CDR2 YYREEE (reference sequence). The CDR3 has 14 amino acids. CDR3 protein: CASSSTDRPYEQYF. As DNA, the CDR3 is TGTGCCAGCAGCTCGACAGACAGGCCGTACGAGCAGTACTTC. The full variable domain, its missing parts supplied by reference TRBV5-4 and TRBJ2-7, is ETGVTQSPTHLIKTRGQQVTLRCSSQSGHNTVSWYQQALGQGPQFIFQYYREEENGRGNFPPRFSGLQFPNYSSELNVNALELDDSALYLCASSSTDRPYEQYFGPGTRLTVT.

This clone appeared once. The V gene is TRBV7-9, the J gene TRBJ2-5; D gene uncertain. The CDR3 totals 14 residues. Germline V gene lookup returns CDR1 SEHNR and CDR2 FQNEAQ (reference sequence). V shed 1 base and J shed 0 bases, with 6 bases lying between them. The CDR3 DNA sequence: TGTGCCAGCAGCTTAGGTTCGTACCAAGAGACCCAGTACTTC. Translated: CASSLGSYQETQYF.

The chain links TRBV6-5 to TRBJ2-5; D is ambiguous. Trimming cost V 2 bases and J 6 bases, with 16 bases left between them. This CDR3 has 15 residues. Germline CDR1 reads MNHEY; CDR2 reads SVGAGI. The CDR3: CASSYEARAVQTQYF. The CDR3 DNA reads as TGTGCCAGCAGTTACGAGGCCCGCGCTGTCCAGACCCAGTACTTC.

The V gene is TRBV27, the J gene TRBJ2-3; 7 bases are shared with TRBD2. V dropped 4 bases and J dropped 2; count of bases not matched to a gene: 15. The germline V gene encodes CDR1 MNHEY and CDR2 SMNVEV (reference sequence). The length of the CDR3 is 18 residues. CDR3 sequence (DNA): TGTGCCAGCAGTTCAATCCCCCTTAGCGGGCCCCTCACAGATACGCAGTATTTT. Protein sequence: CASSSIPLSGPLTDTQYF.

This sequence joins TRBV27 and TRBJ2-2; the match to TRBD1 covers 10 bases. Germline assignment: CDR1 MNHEY and CDR2 SMNVEV (reference sequence). Trimming at V came to 3 bases and at J to 7 bases, leaving 8 bases not matched to a gene. There are 16 residues in the CDR3. CDR3 protein: CASSLADRGLGGELFF. The CDR3 DNA reads TGTGCCAGCAGTTTGGCTGACAGGGGGCTCGGCGGGGAGCTGTTTTTT.

The chain couples TRBV6-5 to TRBJ1-5; tentative D call: TRBD1 (5 bases). This CDR3 has 12 amino acids. Germline CDR1 reads MNHEY; CDR2 reads SVGAGI. The CDR3 bases are TGTGCGGGCGGACATAGCAATCAGCCCCAGCATTTT. Amino acid sequence: CAGGHSNQPQHF.

In this sample, this clone turned up a few times. CDR3 in amino acids: CASSLGQDSSYEQYF. DNA of the CDR3: TGTGCCAGCAGTCTGGGACAGGACAGCTCCTACGAGCAGTACTTC. The genes are TRBV6-5 and TRBJ2-7, with TRBD1 identical over 8 bases. The CDR3 loop spans 15 amino acids. After removal of 5 bases from V and 0 bases from J, the junction contained 6 bases not matched to a gene. The germline gives CDR1 MNHEY, CDR2 SVGAGI.

V gene TRBV6-5 combines with J gene TRBJ1-3; possible D gene TRBD1, 5 bases. This CDR3 region has 15 residues. CDR1 and CDR2 (germline): MNHEY, SVGAGI. V lost 6 bases and J lost 0, with 12 bases in between. The CDR3 coding sequence is TGTGCCAGCAGCCACAGGCTTAGCTCTGGAAACACCATATATTTT. Its protein is CASSHRLSSGNTIYF.

The rearrangement links TRBV2 to TRBJ1-4; D gene unclear. Trimming stripped 3 bases from V and 6 bases from J, with 11 bases between. Germline-derived CDR1 and CDR2 are SNHLY and FYNNEI. This CDR3 contains 14 residues. The CDR3 is CASSEGPEHEKLFF. The CDR3 DNA sequence: TGTGCCAGCAGTGAGGGTCCGGAGCATGAAAAACTGTTTTTT.

The chain combines TRBV20-1 with TRBJ2-5; maybe TRBD1 (5 bases). V lost 8 bases, J lost 4 bases, and 11 bases lay in between. The CDR3 spans 11 residues. Germline CDR1 is DFQATT and CDR2 is SNEGSKA (reference sequence). CDR3 bases: TGCAGTCGGCAGGGCCGAGAGACCCAGTACTTC. It is translated as CSRQGRETQYF.

The chain employs TRBV9 and TRBJ2-3; tentatively, D is TRBD1 (6 bases). CDR3 size: 15 residues. Germline-derived CDR1 and CDR2 are SGDLS and YYNGEE. The V and J ends lost 4 bases and 1 base respectively, with 13 bases between them. CDR3 nucleotide sequence: TGTGCCAGCAGCCGTGTTTCAGGGGGCACAGATACGCAGTATTTT. Translated: CASSRVSGGTDTQYF.

The chain has TRBV5-1 and TRBJ2-1; D possibly corresponds to TRBD2 (5 bases). This CDR3 is 13 amino acids long. Germline V CDR1 and CDR2: SGHRS, YFSETQ. The V end was cut by 4 bases, the J end by 5 bases, with 10 bases between. The DNA for the CDR3 is TGCGCCAGCAGCCCCGGGATGCACAATGAGCAGTTCTTC. This codes for CASSPGMHNEQFF.

This chain's CDR3 is CASSPRQGREQILYEQYF. The CDR3 coding sequence is TGTGCCAGCAGCCCCAGACAGGGGAGGGAGCAGATCTTGTACGAGCAGTACTTC. This chain links TRBV12-1 with TRBJ2-7; the table's TRBD1 call for D was not verified on the DNA. TRBV12-1 constitutes a pseudogene. The CDR3 has 18 residues.

The rearrangement uses TRBV12-5 and TRBJ2-3; D call uncertain. Germline V CDR1 and CDR2: LGHNT, FRNRAP. The CDR3 is 14 amino acids. V dropped 7 bases and J dropped 0 bases, with 11 bases sitting between them. The CDR3 DNA is TGTGCTAGTGCCCTAGGTGGCAGCACAGATACGCAGTATTTT. This sequence encodes CASALGGSTDTQYF.

The genes are TRBV5-1 and TRBJ1-1; a weak D match, TRBD1 (6 bases). In germline, CDR1 is SGHRS, CDR2 YFSETQ. Trimming took 2 bases from V and 0 from J, leaving 14 bases between them. This CDR3 spans 16 amino acids. CDR3 DNA sequence: TGCGCCAGCAGCTTCCGACAGGCGACTGTGAACACTGAAGCTTTCTTT. This encodes CASSFRQATVNTEAFF.

The genes are TRBV6-5 and TRBJ2-3; 9 bases agree with TRBD2. CDR3 length equals 16 residues. CDR1 and CDR2 from the germline V gene are MNHEY and SVGAGI. The V gene end was trimmed by 4 bases and the J gene end by 1 base; junction bases not matched to a gene: 6. The CDR3 sequence: CASSWSVAGGTDTQYF. The CDR3 region has the DNA TGTGCCAGCAGTTGGTCAGTAGCGGGAGGCACAGATACGCAGTATTTT.

This rearrangement joins TRBV5-8 to TRBJ2-7; tentative D call: TRBD2 (7 bases). This CDR3 contains 15 residues. Germline lookup yields CDR1 SGHTS and CDR2 YDEGEE. The germline V and J ends were trimmed by 3 bases and 7 bases, with 20 bases remaining between them. CDR3 DNA: TGTGCCAGCAGCTCCCAAGGACTAGGGGGGAGGGAGCAGTACTTC. Translation: CASSSQGLGGREQYF.